This entry lists 28 T cell receptor beta chains sequenced from one sample in a study of T cell clonotyping in hematopoietic cell transplantation. Described time point: recipient sample about 28 days before transplant, after cytoreduction. Clones were sequenced by immunoSEQ multiplex PCR, and TCRdb holds only the in-frame ones, with some missing. In the table there are approximately 18,000 clones, around three quarters of which are singletons. Sample: peripheral blood mononuclear cells, taken before stem cell transplant. Source of these receptors: a man aged 55 to 69 with acute myeloid leukemia. Some clones in this sample may be carry-over from other donors' samples.

The table lists this clone with a few counts. This chain uses TRBV6-5 with TRBJ1-6; no clear D gene. The CDR3 loop spans 13 amino acids. Deletions cut 7 bases from V and 5 bases from J, with 9 bases between. Germline CDR1 is MNHEY and CDR2 is SVGAGI. Written as DNA, the CDR3 is TGTGCCAGCAACCCTGGTGATAATTCACCCCTCCACTTT. As protein: CASNPGDNSPLHF.

CDR3 sequence reads: CASSVLTGGNEETQYF. The CDR3 nucleotides read TGTGCCAGCAGCGTACTGACGGGGGGGAACGAAGAGACCCAGTACTTC. The chain links TRBV9 to TRBJ2-5; 8 nucleotides line up with TRBD2. This CDR3 has 16 amino acids. V shed 1 base, J shed 3 bases, and the junction held 8 bases outside the gene matches. CDR1 and CDR2 from the germline V gene are SGDLS and YYNGEE.

The chain is built from TRBV7-2 and TRBJ1-1; 9 bases are a match to TRBD1. The CDR3 length is 16 residues. Germline values: CDR1 SGHTA, CDR2 FQGNSA. After removal of 5 bases from V and 0 bases from J, the junction contained 7 bases not matched to a gene. The CDR3 protein is CASSRQGVPLNTEAFF. Here the CDR3 DNA reads TGTGCCAGCAGCCGACAGGGGGTCCCTTTGAACACTGAAGCTTTCTTT.

A few counts support this clone. CDR3 sequence: CASSTLDEGDFGSPLHF. In DNA, the CDR3 is TGTGCCAGCAGTACCCTGGACGAGGGCGACTTCGGTTCACCCCTCCACTTT. The V and J genes are TRBV2 and TRBJ1-6; D call uncertain. Germline V gene lookup returns CDR1 SNHLY and CDR2 FYNNEI. The CDR3 contains 17 residues. The V gene lost 5 bases and the J gene lost 9 bases, with 23 bases spanning the gap.

The chain combines TRBV4-1 with TRBJ1-3; no definite D call. Trimming took off 7 bases at V and 0 bases at J, with 13 bases between the two ends. The CDR3 is 15 residues long. Germline V gene sequence: CDR1 MGHRA, CDR2 YSYEKL. The CDR3 here is CASTVSDISGNTIYF. The CDR3 DNA follows: TGCGCCAGCACCGTTTCAGACATCTCTGGAAACACCATATATTTT.

Written as DNA, the CDR3 is TGTGCCAGTAGTACCGGGGCTGGGACCTTGAACACTGAAGCTTTCTTT. Translated, it gives CASSTGAGTLNTEAFF. This rearrangement joins TRBV19 to TRBJ1-1, with a weak D call TRBD1 (5 bases). This CDR3 has 16 amino acids. The germline V gene has CDR1 LNHDA and CDR2 SQIVND (reference sequence). Trimming took off 4 bases at V and 0 bases at J, with 15 bases between the two ends. The full variable domain, its missing parts supplied by reference TRBV19 and TRBJ1-1, is DGGITQSPKYLFRKEGQNVTLSCEQNLNHDAMYWYRQDPGQGLRLIYYSQIVNDFQKGDIAEGYSVSREKKESFPLTVTSAQKNPTAFYLCASSTGAGTLNTEAFFGQGTRLTVV.

The rearrangement uses TRBV7-9 and TRBJ2-3; D unclear. The CDR3 is made up of 16 amino acids. Germline V CDR1 and CDR2: SEHNR, FQNEAQ (reference sequence). V lost 1 base and J lost 7, with 18 bases in between. The CDR3: CASSLVTTWNAYTQYF. The CDR3 DNA is TGTGCCAGCAGCTTAGTGACCACATGGAATGCGTATACGCAGTATTTT.

The chain's CDR3 is CASSSGTEHNYGYTF. DNA for the CDR3: TGCGCCAGCAGCTCCGGGACGGAGCATAACTATGGCTACACCTTC. The chain links TRBV5-1 to TRBJ1-2; TRBD1 is a possible D gene (5 bases). Between the trimmed V and J ends, which lost 3 bases and 1 base, there was a span of 13 bases. The CDR3 consists of 15 residues. The germline gives CDR1 SGHRS, CDR2 YFSETQ.

A single count supports this clone. The chain recombines TRBV5-4 with TRBJ1-3, with 8 bases fitting TRBD1. The junction had 5 bases not matched to a gene; V was cut back by 3 bases and J by 3 bases. The germline CDR1 and CDR2 sequences are SGHNT and YYREEE (reference sequence). The CDR3 is 15 amino acids. CDR3 DNA: TGTGCCAGCAGCTACACAGGGGGATTTGGAAACACCATATATTTT. It specifies CASSYTGGFGNTIYF.

The V gene is TRBV2, the J gene TRBJ1-1, with D possibly being TRBD1 (6 bases). The CDR3 spans 14 residues. V was shortened by 5 bases and J by 2 bases, with 12 bases between the two germline ends. Germline V gene sequence: CDR1 SNHLY, CDR2 FYNNEI. The CDR3 DNA reads TGTGCCAGCAGTCGGGACACCCAAAACACTGAAGCTTTCTTT. Amino acid sequence: CASSRDTQNTEAFF.

The rearrangement joins TRBV5-6 to TRBJ2-7; TRBD1 aligns across 8 bases. CDR3 length: 14 amino acids. The V and J ends lost 2 bases and 4 bases, in that order; junction bases with no gene match: 5. CDR1 and CDR2 (germline): SGHDT, YYEEEE. CDR3 in DNA: TGTGCCAGCAGCTTCGGGACAGGCGGGTACGAGCAGTACTTC. Amino acid sequence: CASSFGTGGYEQYF.

This rearrangement joins TRBV4-2 to TRBJ2-3; the D call may be TRBD1 or TRBD2 (5 bases each). CDR1 and CDR2 from the germline V gene are LGHNA and YNFKEQ. V was clipped by 4 bases and J by 0 bases, with 14 bases between them. The CDR3 has 16 amino acids. CDR3 DNA: TGTGCCAGCAGCCCCAACTGGGGACCTAGCACAGATACGCAGTATTTT. Translation: CASSPNWGPSTDTQYF.

This rearrangement joins TRBV11-3 to TRBJ2-2; D is possibly TRBD2 (6 bases). Trimming left V 1 base short and J 1 base short, with 13 bases between. The CDR3 totals 17 residues. The germline V gene encodes CDR1 SGHNT and CDR2 YENEEA. The CDR3, as DNA: TGTGCCAGCAGCTTAGCATCGGGGGTGGGGAACACCGGGGAGCTGTTTTTT. Translated, it gives CASSLASGVGNTGELFF.

The chain employs TRBV7-2 and TRBJ2-7, with D possibly being TRBD1 or TRBD2 (5 bases each). CDR3 length equals 15 residues. V shed 5 bases and J shed 2 bases, with 16 bases lying between them. Germline V gives CDR1 SGHTA, CDR2 FQGNSA. CDR3 protein: CASSKPGTMTYEQYF. The CDR3 nucleotides are TGTGCCAGCAGCAAACCCGGGACGATGACCTACGAGCAGTACTTC.

The chain links TRBV6-1 to TRBJ2-7; D is unclear. Germline loops: CDR1 MNHNS, CDR2 SASEGT. The CDR3 has 11 residues. Trimming stripped 4 bases from V and 4 bases from J, with 5 bases between. The CDR3 is CASSGWYEQYF. CDR3 nucleotides: TGTGCCAGCAGTGGGTGGTACGAGCAGTACTTC.

The gene calls are TRBV30 and TRBJ1-2; TRBD1 matches 8 bases. V lost 4 bases to trimming and J lost 5 bases; unmatched junction nucleotides: 9. Germline loops: CDR1 GTSNPN, CDR2 SVGIG (reference sequence). There are 14 residues in the CDR3. The CDR3 nucleotides read TGTGCCTGGAAAACATTGACAGGGGTTTATGGCTACACCTTC. Protein product: CAWKTLTGVYGYTF.

This clone has just a few counts. This sequence joins TRBV28 and TRBJ1-2; D remains ambiguous. Trimming stripped 10 bases from V and 7 bases from J, with 10 bases between. Germline V gene data show CDR1 as MDHEN and CDR2 as SYDVKM. This CDR3 has 10 residues. CDR3 region: CAIWARGYTF. For the CDR3, the DNA is TGTGCCATCTGGGCCCGTGGCTACACCTTC.

This clone was seen only once. The chain uses TRBV28 and TRBJ1-6; no clear D gene. Germline V CDR1 and CDR2: MDHEN, SYDVKM. The CDR3 length is 14 residues. With 2 bases removed from V and 9 bases from J, the gap between germline ends came to 11 bases. The CDR3 region has the DNA TGTGCCAGCAGTTTAATAGGATTAGGTTCACCCCTCCACTTT. Residues: CASSLIGLGSPLHF.

This clone showed up just a few times. The rearrangement uses TRBV19 and TRBJ2-2; D gene uncertain. Trimming left V 0 bases short and J 1 base short, with 6 bases between. Germline CDR1 reads LNHDA; CDR2 reads SQIVND (reference sequence). The CDR3 covers 15 residues. This chain's CDR3 is CASSIDPGNTGELFF. CDR3 in DNA: TGTGCCAGTAGTATAGATCCGGGGAACACCGGGGAGCTGTTTTTT.

CDR3 sequence reads: CASGEGLAKNIQYF. The CDR3, as DNA: TGTGCCAGCGGAGAAGGGCTAGCCAAAAACATTCAGTACTTC. The rearrangement links TRBV9 to TRBJ2-4; D not resolved. The ends were cut back, 7 bases at V and 0 bases at J, with 11 bases in the middle. The CDR3 sequence is 14 residues long. Germline V gives CDR1 SGDLS, CDR2 YYNGEE.

This clone was counted a single time. The chain is built from TRBV7-2 and TRBJ2-7; the match to TRBD2 covers 9 bases. V was clipped by 5 bases and J by 2 bases; unmatched bases: 7. The CDR3 is 15 residues long. CDR1 SGHTA and CDR2 FQGNSA come from the germline V gene. Written as DNA, the CDR3 is TGTGCCAGCAGCCAACTAGCGGGTCGACCCTACGAGCAGTACTTC. As protein: CASSQLAGRPYEQYF.

The rearrangement uses TRBV6-1 and TRBJ2-6, with a possible D match to TRBD2 (6 bases). The CDR3 runs to 18 residues. Germline lookup yields CDR1 MNHNS and CDR2 SASEGT. V shed 1 base and J shed 1 base, with 14 bases lying between them. The CDR3 here is CASSEVYSRGSGANVLTF. CDR3 bases: TGTGCCAGCAGTGAAGTGTATAGTCGGGGGTCTGGGGCCAACGTCCTGACTTTC.

The V and J genes are TRBV6-1 and TRBJ2-7; tentative D call: TRBD2 (7 bases). From germline, CDR1 is MNHNS and CDR2 SASEGT. The CDR3 is 14 residues long. Trimming cost V 7 bases and J 0 bases, with 13 bases left between them. In DNA form, the CDR3 reads TGTGCCAGCAATCGGGGGGCGATCTCCTACGAGCAGTACTTC. Protein sequence: CASNRGAISYEQYF.

There are a few counts of this clone. The chain recombines TRBV5-1 with TRBJ2-7; no definite D call. V was trimmed by 4 bases and J by 5 bases, leaving 7 bases between them. Germline CDR1 SGHRS, CDR2 YFSETQ. This CDR3 has 11 amino acids. CDR3 amino acids: CASSGSNEQYF. The CDR3 coding sequence is TGCGCCAGCAGCGGATCGAACGAGCAGTACTTC. Combining the CDR3 with reference TRBV5-1 and TRBJ2-7 gives the whole variable domain KAGVTQTPRYLIKTRGQQVTLSCSPISGHRSVSWYQQTPGQGLQFLFEYFSETQRNKGNFPGRFSGRQFSNSRSEMNVSTLELGDSALYLCASSGSNEQYFGPGTRLTVT.

The chain uses TRBV6-5 and TRBJ1-2, with no clear D. There are 15 residues in the CDR3. CDR1 is MNHEY, CDR2 SVGAGI, per germline. With 2 bases removed from V and 2 bases from J, the gap between germline ends came to 12 bases. As DNA, the CDR3 is TGTGCCAGCAGTTACATAGAGGCTGGAAACTATGGCTACACCTTC. Translated: CASSYIEAGNYGYTF.

V is TRBV10-3 and J is TRBJ1-6, with D possibly being TRBD1 (6 bases). Germline loops: CDR1 ENHRY, CDR2 SYGVKD. Trimming cost V 2 bases and J 5 bases, with 7 bases left between them. The CDR3 contains 14 residues. The DNA for the CDR3 is TGTGCCATCAGTGAGGACAGGAATAATTCACCCCTCCACTTT. It specifies CAISEDRNNSPLHF.

The chain recombines TRBV7-8 with TRBJ2-2, with 10 bases identical to TRBD2. Trimming removed 1 base from V and 1 base from J; junction bases left unmatched: 6. Germline V lookup: CDR1 SGHVS, CDR2 FQNEAQ. The CDR3 covers 18 residues. CDR3 DNA: TGTGCCAGCAGCTTAGATTTGCTAGCGGGGGAGAACACCGGGGAGCTGTTTTTT. This translates into CASSLDLLAGENTGELFF.

This clone has a handful of counts. The genes are TRBV2 and TRBJ2-7, with TRBD1 matching 7 bases. This CDR3 comprises 13 residues. Per germline, CDR1 SNHLY and CDR2 FYNNEI. V was pared by 6 bases and J by 2 bases, with 4 bases of the junction left unmatched. This chain's CDR3 is CASRVDRAYEQYF. The CDR3 nucleotides are TGTGCCAGCAGGGTTGACAGGGCCTACGAGCAGTACTTC.